This record concerns one T cell receptor beta chain sequence. Its target is unknown. This entry is derived from a study of T cell responses to AZD1222 COVID-19 vaccine. Points from the study as a whole: Repertoire sampling happened only post peak T cell response. Baseline testing showed seropositivity in only 6 or 7 AZD1222 recipients.

Germline values: CDR1 SGDLS, CDR2 YYNGEE. The CDR3 sequence is 16 residues long. V trimming: 6 bases; J trimming: 0 bases; junction bases outside the gene matches: 9. TCRdb's table, derived via immunoSEQ multiplex PCR, lists solely in-frame clones and lacks some. The sample has some 180,000 clones, approximately 92% seen once. This clonotype originated in an adult who received the MenACWY meningococcal vaccine as a control. This chain links TRBV9 with TRBJ1-3, with 7 bases matching TRBD1. The specimen comprised peripheral blood, sampled 28 days after the second dose of the MenACWY control vaccine. In DNA form, the CDR3 reads TGTGCCAGCACCGTGACCCCAGGGGGCTCTGGAAACACCATATATTTT. The encoded protein is CASTVTPGGSGNTIYF.